These T cell receptor beta chains were read from a single sample in a study of T cell changes during pregnancy in multiple sclerosis. Method: immunoSEQ multiplex PCR; TCRdb's copy keeps in-frame clones and lacks some. The sample has about 93,000 clones, almost 95% seen once; the top ten hold about 2%. Sample: peripheral blood, taken after pregnancy. The receptors come from a female donor with multiple sclerosis, enrolled in a pregnancy study. Each CDR3 is given with its conserved first and last residue.

V: TRBV7-9
length: 14
CDR3: CASSSVGPAYEQYF

V: TRBV28
length: 15
CDR3: CASRAYVKNSYEQYF

V: TRBV4-2
length: 20
CDR3: CASSLLTDGPFSRGSTEAFF

V: TRBV5-1
length: 14
CDR3: CASSWTSGGDTQYF

V: TRBV5-1
length: 14
CDR3: CASSLEGSNTEAFF

V: TRBV7-2
length: 14
CDR3: CASSSAGSVYEQYF

V: TRBV5-6
length: 16
CDR3: CASSRGLAGVGDTQYF

V: TRBV12-5
length: 15
CDR3: CASAKGGEPNYEQYF

V: TRBV5-1
length: 15
CDR3: CASSLGGGAWGTQYF

V: TRBV6-6
length: 13
CDR3: CATSPTGGDTQYF

V: TRBV6-1
length: 15
CDR3: CASSEGDRGRDGYTF

V: TRBV19
length: 14
CDR3: CASTGTGGVEKLFF

V: TRBV11-3
length: 15
CDR3: CASSRQGALRETQYF

V: TRBV29-1
length: 12
CDR3: CSVARLNTEAFF

V: TRBV6-6
length: 15
CDR3: CASRPGQERFYGYTF

V: TRBV7-9
length: 16
CDR3: CASSPGTGGVNEKLFF

V: TRBV27
length: 18
CDR3: CASTSPPTSGVNTGELFF

V: TRBV4-3
length: 15
CDR3: CASSQELGSGAEAFF

V: TRBV19
length: 13
CDR3: CASSIGRAYEQYF

V: TRBV27
length: 14
CDR3: CASSSSSTTYGYTF

V: TRBV7-9
length: 17
CDR3: CASSTIGGDRGTDTQYF

V: TRBV4-3
length: 16
CDR3: CASSQDTGSRSYEQYF

V: TRBV5-3
length: 15
CDR3: CARSLGRGANTEAFF

V: TRBV11-2
length: 15
CDR3: CASSLRDRGRSEAFF

V: TRBV9
length: 14
CDR3: CASSAGQGTGELFF

V: TRBV6-5
length: 12
CDR3: CASSRRSYGYTF

V: TRBV4-1
length: 17
CDR3: CASSQWGLAGGPDEQFF

V: TRBV30
length: 13
CDR3: CAWTRDISYEQYF

V: TRBV5-1
length: 15
CDR3: CASIRGLSSTDTQYF

V: TRBV10-3
length: 15
CDR3: CAISGTGTSNTEAFF

V: TRBV7-8
length: 17
CDR3: CASSPRLAGGPADTQYF

V: TRBV14
length: 16
CDR3: CASSQYSGGAYNEQFF

V: TRBV5-1
length: 15
CDR3: CASSLEGETYHGYTF

V: TRBV18
length: 13
CDR3: CASSPEGGHGYTF

V: TRBV4-3
length: 16
CDR3: CASSQESGSGGNEQFF

V: TRBV19
length: 15
CDR3: CASSILQGQIGELFF